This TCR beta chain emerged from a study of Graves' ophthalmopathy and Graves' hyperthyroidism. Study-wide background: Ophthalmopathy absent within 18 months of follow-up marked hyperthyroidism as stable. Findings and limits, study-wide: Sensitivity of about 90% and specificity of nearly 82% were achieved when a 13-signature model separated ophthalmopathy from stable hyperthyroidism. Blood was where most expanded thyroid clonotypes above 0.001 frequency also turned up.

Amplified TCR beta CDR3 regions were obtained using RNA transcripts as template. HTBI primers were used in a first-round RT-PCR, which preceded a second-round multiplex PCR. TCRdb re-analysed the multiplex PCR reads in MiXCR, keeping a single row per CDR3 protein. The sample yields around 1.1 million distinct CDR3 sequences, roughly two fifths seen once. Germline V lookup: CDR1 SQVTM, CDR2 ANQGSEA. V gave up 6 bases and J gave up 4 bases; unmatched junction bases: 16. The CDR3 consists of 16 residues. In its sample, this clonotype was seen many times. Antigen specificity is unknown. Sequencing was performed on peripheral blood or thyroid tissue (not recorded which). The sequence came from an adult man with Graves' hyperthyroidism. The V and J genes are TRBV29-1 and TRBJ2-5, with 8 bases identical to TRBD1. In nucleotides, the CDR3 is TGCAGCGTCGCTAAAGACAGGACAGGGCCCCCAGAGACCCAGTACTTC. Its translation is CSVAKDRTGPPETQYF.